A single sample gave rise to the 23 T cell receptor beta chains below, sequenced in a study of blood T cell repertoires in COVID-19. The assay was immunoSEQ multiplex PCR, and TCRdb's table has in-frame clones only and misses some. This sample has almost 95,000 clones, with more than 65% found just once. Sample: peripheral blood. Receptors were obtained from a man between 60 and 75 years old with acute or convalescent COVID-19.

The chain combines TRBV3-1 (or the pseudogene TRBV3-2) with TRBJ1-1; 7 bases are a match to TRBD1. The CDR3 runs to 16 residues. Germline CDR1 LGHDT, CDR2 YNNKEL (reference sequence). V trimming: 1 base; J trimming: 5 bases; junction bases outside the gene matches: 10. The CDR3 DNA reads TGTGCCAGCAGCCAAGCATACCAGGGGGTAAATACTGAAGCTTTCTTT. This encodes CASSQAYQGVNTEAFF.

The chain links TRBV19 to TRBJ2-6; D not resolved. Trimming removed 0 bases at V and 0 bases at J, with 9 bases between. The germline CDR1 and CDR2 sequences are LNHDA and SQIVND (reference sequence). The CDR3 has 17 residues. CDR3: CASSIDRAGSGANVLTF. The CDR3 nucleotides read TGTGCCAGTAGTATAGATCGAGCTGGCTCTGGGGCCAACGTCCTGACTTTC.

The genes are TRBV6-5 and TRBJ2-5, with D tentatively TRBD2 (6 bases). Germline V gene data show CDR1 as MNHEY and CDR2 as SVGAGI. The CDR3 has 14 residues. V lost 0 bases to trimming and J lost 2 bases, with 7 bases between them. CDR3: CASSYSAGQETQYF. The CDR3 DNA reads TGTGCCAGCAGTTACTCCGCGGGACAAGAGACCCAGTACTTC.

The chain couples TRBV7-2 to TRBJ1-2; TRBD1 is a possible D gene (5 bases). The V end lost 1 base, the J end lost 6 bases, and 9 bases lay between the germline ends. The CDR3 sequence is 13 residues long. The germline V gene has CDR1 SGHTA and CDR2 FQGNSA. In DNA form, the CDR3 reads TGTGCCAGCAGCTTAGATCTAGGGGATGGCTACACCTTC. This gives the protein CASSLDLGDGYTF.

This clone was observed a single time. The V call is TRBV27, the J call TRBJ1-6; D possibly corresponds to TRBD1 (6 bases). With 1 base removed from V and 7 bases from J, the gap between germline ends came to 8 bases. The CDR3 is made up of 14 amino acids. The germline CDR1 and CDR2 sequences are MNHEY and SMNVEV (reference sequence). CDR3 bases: TGTGCCAGCAGTTTATACAGGGCAAATTCACCCCTCCACTTT. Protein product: CASSLYRANSPLHF.

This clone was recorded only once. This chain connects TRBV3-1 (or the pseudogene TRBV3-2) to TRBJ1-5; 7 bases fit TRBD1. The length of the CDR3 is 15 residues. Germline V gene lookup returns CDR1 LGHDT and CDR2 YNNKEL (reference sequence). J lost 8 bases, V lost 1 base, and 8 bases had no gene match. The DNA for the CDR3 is TGTGCCAGCAGCCAAGGTCCAGGGGGTGGTGAGCCCCAGCATTTT. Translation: CASSQGPGGGEPQHF.

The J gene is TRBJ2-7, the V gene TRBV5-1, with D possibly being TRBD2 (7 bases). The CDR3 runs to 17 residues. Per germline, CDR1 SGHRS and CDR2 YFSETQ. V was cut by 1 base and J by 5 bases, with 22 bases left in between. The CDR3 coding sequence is TGCGCCAGCAGCTTGTTGGCGTCGCGGGGGCAATCGAACGAGCAGTACTTC. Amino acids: CASSLLASRGQSNEQYF.

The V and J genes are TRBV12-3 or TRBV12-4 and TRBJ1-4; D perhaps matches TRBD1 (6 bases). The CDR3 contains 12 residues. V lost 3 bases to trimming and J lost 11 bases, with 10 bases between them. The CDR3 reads CASSLGAEKLFF. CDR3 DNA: TGTGCCAGCAGTTTGGGGGCCGAGAAACTGTTTTTT.

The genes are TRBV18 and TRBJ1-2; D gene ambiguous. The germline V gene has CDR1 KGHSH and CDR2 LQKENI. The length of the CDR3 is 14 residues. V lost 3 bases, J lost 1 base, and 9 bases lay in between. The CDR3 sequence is CASSPQAINYGYTF. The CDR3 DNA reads TGTGCCAGCTCACCTCAAGCCATTAACTATGGCTACACCTTC.

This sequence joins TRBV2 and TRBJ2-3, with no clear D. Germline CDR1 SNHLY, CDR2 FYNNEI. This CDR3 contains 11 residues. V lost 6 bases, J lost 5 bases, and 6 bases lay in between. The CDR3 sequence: CASRAEDTQYF. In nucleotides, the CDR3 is TGTGCCAGCAGGGCAGAAGATACGCAGTATTTT. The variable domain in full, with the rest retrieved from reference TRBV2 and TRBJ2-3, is EPEVTQTPSHQVTQMGQEVILRCVPISNHLYFYWYRQILGQKVEFLVSFYNNEISEKSEIFDDQFSVERPDGSNFTLKIRSTKLEDSAMYFCASRAEDTQYFGPGTRLTVL.

As DNA, the CDR3 is TGTGCCAGCAGCTACGGACAGGCCAATGAGCAGTTCTTC. Encoded protein: CASSYGQANEQFF. The chain employs TRBV5-4 and TRBJ2-1; 7 bases align to TRBD1. CDR1 and CDR2 (germline): SGHNT, YYREEE (reference sequence). This CDR3 region has 13 residues. Trimming took 3 bases from V and 6 from J; bases not matched to a gene: 3.

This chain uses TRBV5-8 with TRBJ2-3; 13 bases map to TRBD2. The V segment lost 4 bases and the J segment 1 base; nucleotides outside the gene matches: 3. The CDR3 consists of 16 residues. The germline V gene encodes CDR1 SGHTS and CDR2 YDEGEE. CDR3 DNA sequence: TGTGCCAGCAGCATAGGGACTAGCGGGGGCACAGATACGCAGTATTTT. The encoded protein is CASSIGTSGGTDTQYF. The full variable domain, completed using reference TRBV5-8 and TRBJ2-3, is EAGVTQSPTHLIKTRGQQATLRCSPISGHTSVYWYQQALGLGLQFLLWYDEGEERNRGNFPPRFSGRQFPNYSSELNVNALELEDSALYLCASSIGTSGGTDTQYFGPGTRLTVL.

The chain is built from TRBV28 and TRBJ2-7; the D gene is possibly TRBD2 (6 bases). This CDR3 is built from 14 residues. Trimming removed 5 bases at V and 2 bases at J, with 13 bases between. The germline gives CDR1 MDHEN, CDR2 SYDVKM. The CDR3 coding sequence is TGTGCCAGCAGTGGGGGACTCCAAACCTACGAGCAGTACTTC. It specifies CASSGGLQTYEQYF.

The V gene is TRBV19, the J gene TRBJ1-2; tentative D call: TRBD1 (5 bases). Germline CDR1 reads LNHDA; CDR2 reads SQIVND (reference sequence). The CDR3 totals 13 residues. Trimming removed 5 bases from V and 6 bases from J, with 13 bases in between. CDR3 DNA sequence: TGTGCCAGTAGTGTGGGGCCTGCCCATGGCTACACCTTC. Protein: CASSVGPAHGYTF.

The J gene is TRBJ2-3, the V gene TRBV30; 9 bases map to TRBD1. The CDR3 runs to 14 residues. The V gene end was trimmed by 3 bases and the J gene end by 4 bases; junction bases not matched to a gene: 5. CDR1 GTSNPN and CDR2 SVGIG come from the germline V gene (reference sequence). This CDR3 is CAWSKQGAADTQYF. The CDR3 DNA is TGTGCCTGGAGCAAACAGGGGGCTGCAGATACGCAGTATTTT.

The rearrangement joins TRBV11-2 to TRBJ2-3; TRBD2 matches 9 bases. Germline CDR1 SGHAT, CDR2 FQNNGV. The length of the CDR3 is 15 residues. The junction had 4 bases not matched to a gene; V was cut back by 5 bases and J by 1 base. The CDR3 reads CASSHPSGGTDTQYF. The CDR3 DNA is TGTGCCAGCAGCCACCCTAGCGGGGGCACAGATACGCAGTATTTT. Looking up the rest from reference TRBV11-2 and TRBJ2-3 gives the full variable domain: EAGVAQSPRYKIIEKRQSVAFWCNPISGHATLYWYQQILGQGPKLLIQFQNNGVVDDSQLPKDRFSAERLKGVDSTLKIQPAKLEDSAVYLCASSHPSGGTDTQYFGPGTRLTVL.

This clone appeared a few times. The CDR3 sequence is CASSLTGGTEAFF. Written as DNA, the CDR3 is TGTGCCAGCAGCTTAACGGGGGGCACTGAAGCTTTCTTT. This chain uses TRBV7-3 with TRBJ1-1, with D possibly TRBD1 on 5 matching bases. V lost 0 bases and J 4 bases, leaving 6 bases between the germline ends. Germline-derived CDR1 and CDR2 are SGHTA and FQGTGA. This CDR3 is 13 amino acids long. The full variable domain, its missing parts supplied by reference TRBV7-3 and TRBJ1-1, is GAGVSQTPSNKVTEKGKYVELRCDPISGHTALYWYRQSLGQGPEFLIYFQGTGAADDSGLPNDRFFAVRPEGSVSTLKIQRTERGDSAVYLCASSLTGGTEAFFGQGTRLTVV.

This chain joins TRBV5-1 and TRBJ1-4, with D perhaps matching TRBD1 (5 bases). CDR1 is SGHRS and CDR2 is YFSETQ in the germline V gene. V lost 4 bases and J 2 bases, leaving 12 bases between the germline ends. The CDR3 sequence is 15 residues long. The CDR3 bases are TGCGCCAGCAGCACGAACGGGGGGACTAATGAAAAACTGTTTTTT. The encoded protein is CASSTNGGTNEKLFF.

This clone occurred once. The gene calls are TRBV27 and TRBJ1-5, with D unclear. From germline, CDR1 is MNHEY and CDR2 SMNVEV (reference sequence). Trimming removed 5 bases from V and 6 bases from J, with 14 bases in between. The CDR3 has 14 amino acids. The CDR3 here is CASSPRTGSQPQHF. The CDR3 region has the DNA TGTGCCAGCAGTCCACGGACGGGGTCTCAGCCCCAGCATTTT.

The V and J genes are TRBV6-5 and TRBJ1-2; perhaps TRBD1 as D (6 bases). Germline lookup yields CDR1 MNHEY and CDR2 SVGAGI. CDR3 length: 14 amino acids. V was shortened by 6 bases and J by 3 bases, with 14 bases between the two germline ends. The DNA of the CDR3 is TGTGCCAGCAGAGACCAGACAGGTTACTATGGCTACACCTTC. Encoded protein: CASRDQTGYYGYTF.

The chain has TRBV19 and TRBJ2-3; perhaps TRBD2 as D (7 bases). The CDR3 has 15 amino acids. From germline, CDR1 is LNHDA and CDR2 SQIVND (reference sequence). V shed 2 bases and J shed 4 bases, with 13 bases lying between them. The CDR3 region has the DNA TGTGCCAGTAGTATAACGGGGGGCCGGGCAGATACGCAGTATTTT. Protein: CASSITGGRADTQYF. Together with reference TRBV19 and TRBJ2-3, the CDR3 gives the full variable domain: DGGITQSPKYLFRKEGQNVTLSCEQNLNHDAMYWYRQDPGQGLRLIYYSQIVNDFQKGDIAEGYSVSREKKESFPLTVTSAQKNPTAFYLCASSITGGRADTQYFGPGTRLTVL.

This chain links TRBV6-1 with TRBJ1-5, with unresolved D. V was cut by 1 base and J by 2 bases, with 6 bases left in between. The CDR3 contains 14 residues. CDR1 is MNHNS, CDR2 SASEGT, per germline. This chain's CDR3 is CASSEGLGNQPQHF. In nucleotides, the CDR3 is TGTGCCAGCAGTGAAGGACTGGGCAATCAGCCCCAGCATTTT.

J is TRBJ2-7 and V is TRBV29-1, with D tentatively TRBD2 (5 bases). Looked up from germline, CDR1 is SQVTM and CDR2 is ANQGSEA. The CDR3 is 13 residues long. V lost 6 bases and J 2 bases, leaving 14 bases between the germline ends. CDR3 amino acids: CSVPWPGTYEQYF. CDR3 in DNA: TGCAGCGTCCCCTGGCCGGGGACCTACGAGCAGTACTTC.